Shown below are 29 T cell receptor beta chains from a single sample sequenced in a study of shared clonotypes between healthy human individuals. Here immunoSEQ multiplex PCR was the method, and the copy in TCRdb shows in-frame clones only, minus some. The table has 2.3 million or so clones, over 90% seen once. The sequenced sample was naive CD4+ T cells from PBMCs. Specified subset: CD45RA+ positively selected. The receptors were sampled from a man aged 18 to 30 in good health. Some clones in this sample may be carry-over from other donors' samples.

The chain has TRBV9 and TRBJ2-2, with TRBD2 identical over 11 bases. Germline CDR1 reads SGDLS; CDR2 reads YYNGEE. There are 19 residues in the CDR3. V was pared by 5 bases and J by 3 bases, with 15 bases of the junction left unmatched. The CDR3 sequence: CASSRSGTSGQGYTGELFF. CDR3 DNA: TGTGCCAGCAGTAGGTCCGGGACTAGCGGCCAAGGCTACACCGGGGAGCTGTTTTTT.

The chain employs TRBV19 and TRBJ2-1; 7 bases map to TRBD2. Trimming removed 0 bases from V and 7 bases from J; junction bases left unmatched: 9. There are 16 residues in the CDR3. The germline V gene encodes CDR1 LNHDA and CDR2 SQIVND (reference sequence). CDR3 protein: CASSIEASGARNEQFF. The CDR3 DNA sequence: TGTGCCAGTAGTATAGAGGCTAGCGGCGCCAGGAATGAGCAGTTCTTC.

This rearrangement joins TRBV7-2 to TRBJ2-2; D gene ambiguous. V lost 1 base, J lost 6 bases, and 6 bases lay in between. This CDR3 spans 13 amino acids. Germline loops: CDR1 SGHTA, CDR2 FQGNSA. The CDR3 loop reads CASSLGAPGELFF. CDR3 coding DNA: TGTGCCAGCAGCTTAGGGGCCCCCGGGGAGCTGTTTTTT.

Comments on this clone: Other DNA variants within this sample encode the same CDR3. V gene TRBV2 combines with J gene TRBJ2-3; D is tentatively TRBD1 or TRBD2 (6 bases each). The germline V and J ends were trimmed by 3 bases and 6 bases, with 13 bases remaining between them. Germline CDR1 reads SNHLY; CDR2 reads FYNNEI. The CDR3 length is 14 residues. Written as DNA, the CDR3 is TGTGCCAGCAGTGAGGGTCAGGGGAGGGATACGCAGTATTTT. Its translation: CASSEGQGRDTQYF.

The rearrangement links TRBV11-3 to TRBJ1-1; weak D call: TRBD1 (5 bases). Between the trimmed V and J ends, which lost 2 bases and 0 bases, there was a span of 13 bases. Germline CDR1 is SGHNT and CDR2 is YENEEA. The CDR3 runs to 16 residues. CDR3 residues: CASSLILDSMNTEAFF. CDR3 bases: TGTGCCAGCAGCTTAATTCTCGACAGCATGAACACTGAAGCTTTCTTT.

V usage is TRBV25-1 and J usage is TRBJ1-5; D is unresolved. The CDR3 loop spans 14 amino acids. Germline CDR1 and CDR2: MGHDK and SYGVNS. V gave up 5 bases and J gave up 7 bases, with 15 bases separating them. The CDR3 region has the DNA TGTGCCAGCAGTCCCCCCGGGCGTGTGCAGCCCCAGCATTTT. It encodes CASSPPGRVQPQHF.

This rearrangement joins TRBV23-1 to TRBJ2-7; no clear D. TRBV23-1 is an open reading frame whose function is uncertain. The CDR3 consists of 14 residues. Trimming cost V 0 bases and J 3 bases, with 9 bases left between them. The CDR3 coding sequence is TGCGCCAGCAGTCAATCGGGAAGGGACTACGAGCAGTACTTC. Amino acid sequence: CASSQSGRDYEQYF.

The V and J genes are TRBV7-6 and TRBJ2-5; D gene ambiguous. The CDR3 is made up of 14 amino acids. CDR1 is SGHVS and CDR2 is FNYEAQ in the germline V gene. Between the trimmed V and J ends, which lost 1 base and 2 bases, there was a span of 8 bases. CDR3 amino acids: CASSLGVGQETQYF. DNA for the CDR3: TGTGCCAGCAGCTTAGGCGTAGGGCAAGAGACCCAGTACTTC.

This clone is a singleton in its sample. The rearrangement links TRBV6-1 to TRBJ1-1; D gene uncertain. This CDR3 has 14 residues. Looked up from germline, CDR1 is MNHNS and CDR2 is SASEGT. Trimming stripped 3 bases from V and 4 bases from J, with 12 bases between. The CDR3 here is CASSDHWVGTEAFF. The CDR3 DNA reads TGTGCCAGCAGTGATCATTGGGTTGGCACTGAAGCTTTCTTT.

The chain has TRBV5-4 and TRBJ2-3; 8 nucleotides agree with TRBD2. The V gene end was trimmed by 0 bases and the J gene end by 6 bases; junction bases not matched to a gene: 3. CDR1 is SGHNT and CDR2 is YYREEE in the germline V gene (reference sequence). This CDR3 spans 14 amino acids. The CDR3 reads CASSLGSSGDTQYF. Written as DNA, the CDR3 is TGTGCCAGCAGCTTGGGGTCTAGCGGGGATACGCAGTATTTT.

The CDR3: CASSRLGSSSYNEQFF. The CDR3 DNA follows: TGCGCCAGCAGCAGGTTGGGGTCGAGCTCCTACAATGAGCAGTTCTTC. The chain has TRBV5-1 and TRBJ2-1; D ambiguous. CDR1 and CDR2 (germline): SGHRS, YFSETQ. Trimming shortened V by 4 bases and J by 0 bases, and 14 bases separated the two germline ends. The length of the CDR3 is 16 residues.

This clone showed up just once. Other DNA variants within this sample encode the same CDR3. This chain uses TRBV10-3 with TRBJ2-7; D gene uncertain. This CDR3 has 14 residues. Germline V gene sequence: CDR1 ENHRY, CDR2 SYGVKD. Deletions cut 0 bases from V and 2 bases from J, with 8 bases between. In DNA form, the CDR3 reads TGTGCCATCAGTGAGTCGGGTAGGGCCTACGAGCAGTACTTC. It encodes CAISESGRAYEQYF.

The rearrangement uses TRBV25-1 and TRBJ2-2; D may be TRBD1 (6 bases). Germline V CDR1 and CDR2: MGHDK, SYGVNS. The CDR3 length is 15 residues. Deletions cut 5 bases from V and 4 bases from J, with 14 bases between. CDR3 in DNA: TGTGCCAGCAGTCCTCGGGACACTTCCACCGGGGAGCTGTTTTTT. Translated, it gives CASSPRDTSTGELFF.

The genes are TRBV7-3 and TRBJ2-3; D not resolved. Germline V lookup: CDR1 SGHTA, CDR2 FQGTGA. This CDR3 has 13 residues. V was clipped by 3 bases and J by 3 bases, with 7 bases between them. CDR3 in DNA: TGTGCCAGCAGCTTCATTCGGACAGATACGCAGTATTTT. This translates into CASSFIRTDTQYF.

This clone was seen more than once but under ten times. This chain connects TRBV7-9 to TRBJ1-1, with D unresolved. V was pared by 1 base and J by 11 bases, with 5 bases between. The germline V gene encodes CDR1 SEHNR and CDR2 FQNEAQ (reference sequence). This CDR3 is 10 amino acids long. The CDR3 spells CASSLVPAFF. DNA of the CDR3: TGTGCCAGCAGCTTAGTGCCCGCTTTCTTT. Supplemented by reference TRBV7-9 and TRBJ1-1, the full variable domain reads DTGVSQNPRHKITKRGQNVTFRCDPISEHNRLYWYRQTLGQGPEFLTYFQNEAQLEKSRLLSDRFSAERPKGSFSTLEIQRTEQGDSAMYLCASSLVPAFFGQGTRLTVV.

A word on this clone: The sample carries other DNA sequences with the same CDR3. The chain links TRBV19 to TRBJ1-5, with TRBD1 as a possible D gene (5 bases). Germline values: CDR1 LNHDA, CDR2 SQIVND (reference sequence). This CDR3 has 13 amino acids. Trimming removed 5 bases at V and 7 bases at J, with 12 bases between. This chain's CDR3 is CASSSYRGQPQHF. Here the CDR3 DNA reads TGTGCCAGTAGTTCCTATCGGGGGCAGCCCCAGCATTTT.

This rearrangement joins TRBV2 to TRBJ2-1; TRBD2 matches at 9 bases. Germline V gives CDR1 SNHLY, CDR2 FYNNEI. This CDR3 has 15 amino acids. V was pared by 6 bases and J by 3 bases, with 6 bases of the junction left unmatched. CDR3 DNA: TGTGCCAGCAGAACCGGGACTAGCAGCTACAATGAGCAGTTCTTC. Translated: CASRTGTSSYNEQFF.

DNA for the CDR3: TGTGCCATCGCGGACAGGCGTGGTCAAGAGACCCAGTACTTC. Protein sequence: CAIADRRGQETQYF. The chain uses TRBV10-3 and TRBJ2-5, with TRBD1 matching over 7 bases. The length of the CDR3 is 14 residues. Germline loops: CDR1 ENHRY, CDR2 SYGVKD. Unmatched junction bases numbered 8, after V lost 8 bases and J lost 2 bases.

The chain uses TRBV28 and TRBJ1-1, with D hard to call. Trimming pared 10 bases from V and 0 bases from J, leaving 15 bases between. The CDR3 length is 14 residues. Germline CDR1 is MDHEN and CDR2 is SYDVKM. The CDR3 region is CATHNLVMNTEAFF. In DNA form, the CDR3 reads TGTGCCACCCATAATTTGGTGATGAACACTGAAGCTTTCTTT. Drawing the rest from reference TRBV28 and TRBJ1-1, the complete variable domain is DVKVTQSSRYLVKRTGEKVFLECVQDMDHENMFWYRQDPGLGLRLIYFSYDVKMKEKGDIPEGYSVSREKKERFSLILESASTNQTSMYLCATHNLVMNTEAFFGQGTRLTVV.

Only a few counts were recorded for this clone. The sample contains more than one DNA sequence encoding this CDR3. V and J are TRBV16 and TRBJ1-2; D unclear. V shed 0 bases and J shed 1 base, with 6 bases lying between them. The CDR3 is 14 amino acids. Germline values: CDR1 KGHSY, CDR2 FQNENV. The CDR3, as DNA: TGTGCCAGCAGCCAATCGGACGGTAACTATGGCTACACCTTC. Translation: CASSQSDGNYGYTF.

This clone has only one observation. The chain links TRBV7-2 to TRBJ2-1, with 8 bases identical to TRBD2. CDR1 and CDR2 from the germline V gene are SGHTA and FQGNSA. The CDR3 length is 15 residues. V was clipped by 1 base and J by 5 bases; unmatched bases: 4. The CDR3 sequence is CASSLGGLVNNEQFF. The CDR3 region has the DNA TGTGCCAGCAGCTTAGGGGGACTAGTTAACAATGAGCAGTTCTTC.

V usage is TRBV5-1 and J usage is TRBJ2-3; no definite D call. Trimming took off 0 bases at V and 5 bases at J, with 7 bases between the two ends. The CDR3 is made up of 13 amino acids. CDR1 and CDR2 from the germline V gene are SGHRS and YFSETQ. CDR3 nucleotide sequence: TGCGCCAGCAGCTTGGCCGAGGTAGATACGCAGTATTTT. Its translation is CASSLAEVDTQYF.

The CDR3 nucleotides read TGTGCCAGCTCACTCTCGCTGGATAACTATGGCTACACCTTC. Encoded protein: CASSLSLDNYGYTF. This chain uses TRBV18 with TRBJ1-2; D uncertain. Between the trimmed V and J ends, which lost 4 bases and 1 base, there was a span of 10 bases. This CDR3 contains 14 residues. Looked up from germline, CDR1 is KGHSH and CDR2 is LQKENI. Full variable domain (outside the CDR3, taken from reference TRBV18 and TRBJ1-2): NAGVMQNPRHLVRRRGQEARLRCSPMKGHSHVYWYRQLPEEGLKFMVYLQKENIIDESGMPKERFSAEFPKEGPSILRIQQVVRGDSAAYFCASSLSLDNYGYTFGSGTRLTVV.

The chain carries TRBV19 and TRBJ2-3; 10 bases are shared with TRBD1. Per germline, CDR1 LNHDA and CDR2 SQIVND (reference sequence). This CDR3 comprises 16 residues. The ends lost 6 bases at V and 4 bases at J; junction bases unmatched: 10. The CDR3 DNA follows: TGTGCCAGTAGCAGCCGGGACAGGGGTTATTCAGATACGCAGTATTTT. This codes for CASSSRDRGYSDTQYF.

The chain combines TRBV19 with TRBJ2-1, with TRBD1 as a possible D gene (5 bases). Trimming removed 0 bases from V and 4 bases from J, with 13 bases in between. The CDR3 runs to 16 residues. Germline V gene lookup returns CDR1 LNHDA and CDR2 SQIVND (reference sequence). CDR3 bases: TGTGCCAGTAGTATAGAAGCACGGGCAGGGTACAATGAGCAGTTCTTC. This codes for CASSIEARAGYNEQFF.

This rearrangement joins TRBV4-1 to TRBJ2-7, with 7 bases matching TRBD1. The V gene end was trimmed by 3 bases and the J gene end by 3 bases; junction bases not matched to a gene: 11. Germline values: CDR1 MGHRA, CDR2 YSYEKL. This CDR3 is 16 amino acids long. CDR3 nucleotides: TGCGCCAGCAGCCAGTCTATCCCGGGACAGCGCTACGAGCAGTACTTC. Translating it yields CASSQSIPGQRYEQYF.

J is TRBJ1-5 and V is TRBV7-2; D is unclear. CDR1 and CDR2 (germline): SGHTA, FQGNSA. There are 14 residues in the CDR3. Deletions cut 7 bases from V and 1 base from J, with 11 bases between. CDR3 DNA: TGTGCCAGCACTGCCCTCGGGAGCAATCAGCCCCAGCATTTT. Residues: CASTALGSNQPQHF.

This sequence joins TRBV5-1 and TRBJ2-1; weak D call: TRBD2 (6 bases). The CDR3 runs to 15 residues. The germline V and J ends were trimmed by 0 bases and 7 bases, with 14 bases remaining between them. From germline, CDR1 is SGHRS and CDR2 YFSETQ. The CDR3 loop is CASSLGTSILNEQFF. In DNA, the CDR3 is TGCGCCAGCAGCTTGGGAACTAGCATTCTGAATGAGCAGTTCTTC.

The chain has TRBV14 and TRBJ1-1, with 8 bases lining up with TRBD1. V lost 3 bases, J lost 1 base, and 10 bases stayed unmatched. CDR1 and CDR2 (germline): SGHDN, FVKESK. The CDR3 consists of 17 residues. In DNA, the CDR3 is TGTGCCAGCAGCCAGATGTTGGGGCAGGGGGCGAACACTGAAGCTTTCTTT. Its translation: CASSQMLGQGANTEAFF.